The source of this TCR beta chain is a study of blood T cell repertoires in COVID-19 (dated by TCRdb to 2020 to 2021). In terms of the full investigation: The collaborator samples originated in the United States, Italy and Spain and spanned the acute and convalescent phases of COVID-19. The prospective study material was composed of cDNA or gDNA derived from T cells, B-cell-depleted T cells, or PBMCs. Where available, HLA class I and class II types were taken from metadata supplied by the sample provider and were not determined by assay-based typing. Subjects who had been exposed to COVID-19, were actively infected with it, or had recovered from it provided the deeply sampled blood TCRbeta repertoires that made up the dataset. The samples were drawn from the first 160 participants of the ongoing ImmuneRACE study and from 950 to 1,500 subjects provided by 6 global collaborators. The repertoires were released in a freely available public database intended as a resource for research on the immune response to SARS-CoV-2. A de-identified subject ID, COVID-19 status, age in years and sex were almost always included in the sample metadata.

TCRbeta CDR3 regions were amplified from genomic DNA using the immunoSEQ Assay, a bias-controlled multiplex PCR. The paper's processing steps were these. Nucleated cell counts per sample were estimated from amplification of reference gene primers within the assay. Sequence reads were collapsed and filtered to measure the absolute abundance of every unique TCRbeta CDR3 rearrangement. For each sample, productive Simpson clonality was calculated as the square root of Simpson's diversity index over productive rearrangements. TCRdb mirrors the immuneACCESS table, restricted to in-frame sequences. Some clones are absent from its copies; in checked studies, under half trace to an unresolved V gene, and the reason for the others is unknown. That table gives V, J and clone size, and the DNA gave D and trimming. The sample includes roughly 300,000 clones, with roughly 90% observed a single time. The top ten constitute 18% of the sample.

This clone has only one observation. The antigen it binds to is not known. No quality values exist for individual bases; no much larger clone is one base distant. From the cysteine through the phenylalanine, the CDR3 covers 17 amino acids. The sequence is cut down to CDR3 DNA, 51 bases in frame from base 1. Taken from the germline V gene, the CDR1 and CDR2 loops are LGHNA and YNFKEQ. The germline V and J ends show losses of 0 bases and 5 bases respectively, and no gene match explains 9 bases of the junction. In the prospective study, participants were about 18 to 89 years old, resided in under 30 geographic areas of the United States, and were enrolled through a virtual design. In the prospective study, cohorts were assigned on the basis of participant-reported clinical history obtained from a screening survey and a study questionnaire. Recovered participants in ImmuneRACE Cohort 3 were defined as having two consecutive negative NP/OP PCR tests, clearance from a healthcare professional, or resolution of symptoms. In the prospective study, mobile phlebotomists collected whole blood, serum and a nasopharyngeal or oropharyngeal swab from each participant. Additional blood draws and questionnaires over an approximately two-month period could optionally be provided by prospective study participants. Blood samples from the prospective study were shipped frozen or at room temperature prior to DNA extraction.

What the study reported, not specific to this receptor: Clinical and demographic metadata were provided uncurated, with the amount varying by source and participant.

This receptor was identified in a woman in her 30s who had recovered from COVID-19. The specimen sequenced was PBMCs or T cells enriched from blood (not recorded which). Rearrangement joined TRBV4-2 to TRBJ2-5, with TRBD2 identical over 10 junction bases. The DNA reads TGTGCCAGCAGCCAAGATGCGGTAGCGGGGGGAGGGGAGACCCAGTACTTC. It encodes CASSQDAVAGGGETQYF.